The sequence of this T cell receptor beta chain was determined in a study of blood T cell repertoires in COVID-19. Assay: immunoSEQ multiplex PCR; the TCRdb copy retains only in-frame clones and omits some. The table has over 200,000 clones, 80% to 90% seen once; the top ten hold 9.5% to 13%. V dropped 5 bases and J dropped 2; count of bases not matched to a gene: 8. The CDR3 contains 18 residues. CDR1 is SGHTA and CDR2 is FQGTGA in the germline V gene. This clone was detected only a few times. The chain carries TRBV7-3 and TRBJ2-3; TRBD2 matches at 15 bases. This TCR derives from a man aged 45-65 years with COVID-19, enrolled during active disease. Sequencing was done on a sample of peripheral blood. The CDR3 DNA reads as TGTGCCAGCAGCGCGGGACTAGCGGGAGGAGGGGTCACAGATACGCAGTATTTT. Translating gives CASSAGLAGGGVTDTQYF.